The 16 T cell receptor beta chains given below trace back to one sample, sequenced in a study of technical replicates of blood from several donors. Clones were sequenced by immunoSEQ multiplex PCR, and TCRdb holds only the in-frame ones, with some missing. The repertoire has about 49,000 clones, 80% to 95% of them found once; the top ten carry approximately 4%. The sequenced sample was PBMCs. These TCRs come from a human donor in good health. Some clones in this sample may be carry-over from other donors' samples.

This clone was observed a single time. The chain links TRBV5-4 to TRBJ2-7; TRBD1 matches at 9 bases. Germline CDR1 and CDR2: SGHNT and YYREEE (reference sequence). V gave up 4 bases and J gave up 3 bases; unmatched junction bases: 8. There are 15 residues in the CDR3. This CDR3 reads CASSPTGDRVYEQYF. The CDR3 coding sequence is TGTGCCAGCAGCCCGACAGGGGACAGGGTCTACGAGCAGTACTTC.

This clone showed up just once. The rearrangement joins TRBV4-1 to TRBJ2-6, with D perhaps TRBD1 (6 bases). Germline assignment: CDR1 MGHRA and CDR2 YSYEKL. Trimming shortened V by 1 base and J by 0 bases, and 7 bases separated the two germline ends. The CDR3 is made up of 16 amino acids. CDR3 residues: CASSQVGGSGANVLTF. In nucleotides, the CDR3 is TGCGCCAGCAGCCAAGTAGGGGGCTCTGGGGCCAACGTCCTGACTTTC.

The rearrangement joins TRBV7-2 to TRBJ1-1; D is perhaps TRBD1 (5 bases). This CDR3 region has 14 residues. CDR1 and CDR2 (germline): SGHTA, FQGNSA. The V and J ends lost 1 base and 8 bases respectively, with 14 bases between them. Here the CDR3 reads CASSLGGGQSEAFF. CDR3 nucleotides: TGTGCCAGCAGCTTAGGGGGCGGCCAGAGCGAAGCTTTCTTT.

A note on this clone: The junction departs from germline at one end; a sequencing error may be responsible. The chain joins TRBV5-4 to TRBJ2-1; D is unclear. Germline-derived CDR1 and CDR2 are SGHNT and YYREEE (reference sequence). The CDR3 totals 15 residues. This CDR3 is CASSSPEDSFNEQFF. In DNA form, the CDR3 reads TGTGCCAGCAGCTCCCCCGAAGACTCCTTCAATGAGCAGTTCTTC.

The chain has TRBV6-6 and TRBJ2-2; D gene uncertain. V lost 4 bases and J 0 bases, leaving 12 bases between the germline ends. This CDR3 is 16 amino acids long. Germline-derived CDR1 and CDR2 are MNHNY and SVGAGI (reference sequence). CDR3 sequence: CASSSAVFTNTGELFF. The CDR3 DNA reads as TGTGCCAGCAGTTCTGCGGTATTCACGAACACCGGGGAGCTGTTTTTT.

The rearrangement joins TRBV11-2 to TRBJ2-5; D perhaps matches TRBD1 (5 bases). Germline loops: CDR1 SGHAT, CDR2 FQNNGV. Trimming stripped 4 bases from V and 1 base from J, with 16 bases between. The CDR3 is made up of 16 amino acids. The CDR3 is CASSSPYRWGQETQYF. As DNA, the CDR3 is TGTGCCAGCAGCTCGCCCTACAGGTGGGGCCAAGAGACCCAGTACTTC.

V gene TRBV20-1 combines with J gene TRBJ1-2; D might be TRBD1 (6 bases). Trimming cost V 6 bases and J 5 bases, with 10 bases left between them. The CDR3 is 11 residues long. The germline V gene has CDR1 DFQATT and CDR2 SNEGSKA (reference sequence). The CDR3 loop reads CSATTGYGYTF. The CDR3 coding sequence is TGCAGTGCAACGACAGGATATGGCTACACCTTC.

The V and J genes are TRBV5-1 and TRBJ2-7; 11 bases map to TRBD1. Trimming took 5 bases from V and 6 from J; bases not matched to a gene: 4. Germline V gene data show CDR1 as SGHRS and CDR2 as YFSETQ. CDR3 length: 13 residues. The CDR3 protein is CASRAGQGVEQYF. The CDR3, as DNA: TGCGCCAGCAGGGCGGGACAGGGGGTCGAGCAGTACTTC. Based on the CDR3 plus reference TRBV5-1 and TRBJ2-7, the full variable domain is KAGVTQTPRYLIKTRGQQVTLSCSPISGHRSVSWYQQTPGQGLQFLFEYFSETQRNKGNFPGRFSGRQFSNSRSEMNVSTLELGDSALYLCASRAGQGVEQYFGPGTRLTVT.

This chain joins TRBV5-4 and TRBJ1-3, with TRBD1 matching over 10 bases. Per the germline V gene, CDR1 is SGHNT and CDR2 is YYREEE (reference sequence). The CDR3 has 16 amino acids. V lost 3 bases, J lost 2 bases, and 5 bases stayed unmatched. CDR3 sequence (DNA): TGTGCCAGCAGCTCCAGGACAGGGGGAGCTGGAAACACCATATATTTT. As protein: CASSSRTGGAGNTIYF. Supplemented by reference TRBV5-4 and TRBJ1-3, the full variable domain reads ETGVTQSPTHLIKTRGQQVTLRCSSQSGHNTVSWYQQALGQGPQFIFQYYREEENGRGNFPPRFSGLQFPNYSSELNVNALELDDSALYLCASSSRTGGAGNTIYFGEGSWLTVV.

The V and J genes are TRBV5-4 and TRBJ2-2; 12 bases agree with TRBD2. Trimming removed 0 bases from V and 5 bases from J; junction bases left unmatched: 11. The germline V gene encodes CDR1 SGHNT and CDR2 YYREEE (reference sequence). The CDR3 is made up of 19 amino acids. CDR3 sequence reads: CASSLGTSGTITPTGELFF. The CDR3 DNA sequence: TGTGCCAGCAGCTTGGGGACTAGCGGGACCATAACCCCTACCGGGGAGCTGTTTTTT.

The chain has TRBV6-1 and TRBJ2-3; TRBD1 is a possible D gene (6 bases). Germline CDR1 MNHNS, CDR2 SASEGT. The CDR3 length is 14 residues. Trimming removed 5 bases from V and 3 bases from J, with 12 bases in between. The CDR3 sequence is CASSTGSWTDTQYF. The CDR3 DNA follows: TGTGCCAGCAGTACAGGGTCCTGGACAGATACGCAGTATTTT.

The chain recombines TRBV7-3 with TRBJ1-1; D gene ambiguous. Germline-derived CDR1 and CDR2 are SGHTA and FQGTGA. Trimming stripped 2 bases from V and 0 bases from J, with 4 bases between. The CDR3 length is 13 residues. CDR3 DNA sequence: TGTGCCAGCAGCTTACACATGAACACTGAAGCTTTCTTT. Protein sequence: CASSLHMNTEAFF. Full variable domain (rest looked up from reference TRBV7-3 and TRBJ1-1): GAGVSQTPSNKVTEKGKYVELRCDPISGHTALYWYRQSLGQGPEFLIYFQGTGAADDSGLPNDRFFAVRPEGSVSTLKIQRTERGDSAVYLCASSLHMNTEAFFGQGTRLTVV.

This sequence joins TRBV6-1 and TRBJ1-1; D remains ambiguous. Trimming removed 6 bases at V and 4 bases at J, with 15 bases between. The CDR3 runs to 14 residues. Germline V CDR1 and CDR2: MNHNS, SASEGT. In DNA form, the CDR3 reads TGTGCCAGCAGCTCGAAGCCGATCGGCACTGAAGCTTTCTTT. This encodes CASSSKPIGTEAFF.

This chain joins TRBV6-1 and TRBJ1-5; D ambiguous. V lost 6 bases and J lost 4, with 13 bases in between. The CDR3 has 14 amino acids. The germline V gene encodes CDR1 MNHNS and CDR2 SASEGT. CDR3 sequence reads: CASRGDQLNQPQHF. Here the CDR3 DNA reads TGTGCCAGCAGAGGAGACCAACTAAATCAGCCCCAGCATTTT.

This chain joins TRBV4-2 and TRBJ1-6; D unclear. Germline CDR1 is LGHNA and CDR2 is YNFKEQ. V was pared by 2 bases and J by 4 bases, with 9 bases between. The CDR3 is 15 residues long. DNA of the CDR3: TGTGCCAGCAGCCAATTCCAGAGGTATAATTCACCCCTCCACTTT. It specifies CASSQFQRYNSPLHF.

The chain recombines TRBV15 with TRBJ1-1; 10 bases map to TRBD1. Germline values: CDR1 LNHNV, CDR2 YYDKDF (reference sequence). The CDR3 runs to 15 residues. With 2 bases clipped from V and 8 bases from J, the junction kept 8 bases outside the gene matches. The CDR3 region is CATSRQSGTGEEAFF. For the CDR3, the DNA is TGTGCCACCAGCAGACAATCCGGGACAGGGGAGGAAGCTTTCTTT.